This TCR beta chain was recovered during a study of siplizumab effects on memory and regulatory T cells. General observations from the study: Confirmatory evidence of suppressive function in proliferating siplizumab-culture Tregs was not obtained. The study found that mappable alloreactive CD4+ clones averaged about 70% Treg-derived with siplizumab and roughly 27% in controls. The apparent diversity of naive T cells exceeded that of memory cells, and naive T cells seemed to make a major contribution to the alloresponse.

Trimming pared 2 bases from V and 7 bases from J, leaving 11 bases between. The CDR3 has 13 residues. The germline CDR1 and CDR2 sequences are MDHEN and SYDVKM. As concerns this clone: Its antigen is undetermined.

Each sample contributed about 10^5 TCR templates to the assay. Profiled with immunoSEQ multiplex PCR; TCRdb holds only in-frame clones, not every one. The data contain approximately 50,000 clones, 93% of them singletons. V and J are TRBV28 and TRBJ1-2; no definite D call. Material: CD8+ T cells sorted from blood. The clonotype originates from a human donor in good health. The chain's CDR3 is CASSLAFHSGYTF. The CDR3 region has the DNA TGTGCCAGCAGTTTAGCATTTCACTCTGGCTACACCTTC.